Detailed here is one TCR beta chain. This sample was taken from a study of T cell changes during pregnancy in multiple sclerosis. Using immunoSEQ multiplex PCR, the repertoire was profiled, and TCRdb retains in-frame clones only, with some absent. This table has about 70,000 clones, 91% appearing once. With 2 bases removed from V and 5 bases from J, the gap between germline ends came to 8 bases. From germline, CDR1 is SGHRS and CDR2 YFSETQ. The CDR3 has 13 residues. The chain has TRBV5-1 and TRBJ2-4, with unresolved D. The TCR originated in a female donor with multiple sclerosis, enrolled in a pregnancy study. Material: peripheral blood, obtained in the first trimester of pregnancy. The CDR3 region has the DNA TGCGCCAGCAGCTTACAGATCCAAAACATTCAGTACTTC. It is translated as CASSLQIQNIQYF.